Presented here are 31 T cell receptor beta chains from one specimen sequenced in a study of T cells expressing NK-cell markers (dated by TCRdb to 2020 to 2022). Library method: 5' RACE. Sequenced on an Illumina HiSeq 2000. TCRdb reprocessed the reads and provides one entry for every CDR3 protein sequence; no DNA is given. This sample's table carries 200,000 to 300,000 distinct CDR3 sequences. The ten largest clones add up to under 0.5% of the sample. Sequenced input: blood T cells: a sorted CD56 or NKG2C T cell subset, CD4+ or CD8+ T cells, or bulk PBMC T cells (not recorded which). All receptors derive from a man younger than 35 in good health. Donor details come from another sample of the same person, matched by shared clones.

The gene calls are TRBV15 and TRBJ2-7; absent DNA, TCRdb's TRBD2 call cannot be checked. The CDR3 has 16 residues. CDR1 and CDR2 from the germline V gene are LNHNV and YYDKDF (reference sequence). CDR3 sequence: CATSSRGARRNYEQYF.

The J gene is TRBJ2-1, the V gene TRBV30; the D gene TCRdb calls, TRBD2, cannot be checked with no DNA. Germline loops: CDR1 GTSNPN, CDR2 SVGIG (reference sequence). The CDR3 has 18 residues. The CDR3 sequence: CAWDPGTSGRENYNEQFF.

The chain uses TRBV20-1 and TRBJ2-2; TCRdb calls TRBD2, which cannot be checked without DNA. This CDR3 region has 16 residues. Germline V gives CDR1 DFQATT, CDR2 SNEGSKA (reference sequence). CDR3 loop: CSARKPSGRLTGELFF.

The chain employs TRBV15 and TRBJ2-3. This CDR3 comprises 15 residues. CDR1 is LNHNV and CDR2 is YYDKDF in the germline V gene (reference sequence). CDR3: CATSRDPVSTDTQYF.

The chain carries TRBV5-1 and TRBJ1-1. The CDR3 is 11 residues long. CDR1 is SGHRS, CDR2 YFSETQ, per germline. The CDR3 sequence is CASKGETEAFF.

The chain has TRBV15 and TRBJ2-7; TCRdb proposes TRBD2, but this gene call is untestable without DNA. CDR1 LNHNV and CDR2 YYDKDF come from the germline V gene (reference sequence). The CDR3 extends over 17 amino acids. The CDR3 region is CATSRARASGSTYEQYF.

The CDR3 loop reads CASSTGTSGSAGELFF. The chain carries TRBV18 and TRBJ2-2; without DNA, the TCRdb call of TRBD2 cannot be checked. The CDR3 is made up of 16 amino acids. Germline V CDR1 and CDR2: KGHSH, LQKENI.

V gene TRBV20-1 combines with J gene TRBJ2-5; TCRdb selects TRBD1, and the lack of DNA leaves this call unchecked. Germline V gene data show CDR1 as DFQATT and CDR2 as SNEGSKA (reference sequence). The CDR3 has 14 amino acids. The CDR3 loop is CSARVQGFSETQYF.

The rearrangement uses TRBV12-3 or TRBV12-4 and TRBJ2-7. The length of the CDR3 is 13 residues. The CDR3: CASSLGEISEQYF.

The chain employs TRBV18 and TRBJ2-5; the TCRdb D gene call, TRBD2, has no DNA to confirm it. The CDR3 covers 17 residues. In germline, CDR1 is KGHSH, CDR2 LQKENI. The chain's CDR3 is CASSPLGLADTQETQYF. Full variable domain (rest looked up from reference TRBV18 and TRBJ2-5): NAGVMQNPRHLVRRRGQEARLRCSPMKGHSHVYWYRQLPEEGLKFMVYLQKENIIDESGMPKERFSAEFPKEGPSILRIQQVVRGDSAAYFCASSPLGLADTQETQYFGPGTRLLVL.

The J gene is TRBJ2-5, the V gene TRBV20-1; TCRdb lists TRBD1, though no DNA is available to test this call. Per the germline V gene, CDR1 is DFQATT and CDR2 is SNEGSKA (reference sequence). The CDR3 totals 12 residues. The CDR3 region is CSSNRGLETQYF.

The V gene is TRBV12-3 or TRBV12-4, the J gene TRBJ1-4; TCRdb selects TRBD1, and the lack of DNA leaves this call unchecked. This CDR3 comprises 16 residues. CDR3 loop: CASSLAKGQGLEKLFF.

This sequence joins TRBV7-2 and TRBJ1-1. CDR1 and CDR2 (germline): SGHTA, FQGNSA. The CDR3 covers 15 residues. CDR3 region: CASSFGGVVDTEAFF.

The V gene is TRBV7-2, the J gene TRBJ1-1. From germline, CDR1 is SGHTA and CDR2 FQGNSA. The CDR3 sequence is 13 residues long. CDR3 in amino acids: CASSLPGPREAFF.

The V gene is TRBV6-5, the J gene TRBJ1-6; TCRdb calls TRBD1, which cannot be checked without DNA. Germline V gene lookup returns CDR1 MNHEY and CDR2 SVGAGI. The CDR3 spans 16 residues. The CDR3 protein is CASSYSTGTYNSPLHF.

The gene calls are TRBV7-8 and TRBJ2-2. Germline CDR1 is SGHVS and CDR2 is FQNEAQ. CDR3 length equals 17 residues. CDR3: CASSLSHLRGNTGELFF.

The chain couples TRBV5-1 to TRBJ1-2. Germline V gives CDR1 SGHRS, CDR2 YFSETQ. This CDR3 has 15 amino acids. The CDR3 loop reads CASSPTRGLGDGYTF.

This sequence joins TRBV18 and TRBJ2-2; TCRdb reports TRBD2, a call that lacks DNA to check it against. The CDR3 contains 18 residues. From germline, CDR1 is KGHSH and CDR2 LQKENI. The CDR3: CASSPHRLAGDVGGELFF. The complete variable domain, with remaining parts taken from reference TRBV18 and TRBJ2-2, reads NAGVMQNPRHLVRRRGQEARLRCSPMKGHSHVYWYRQLPEEGLKFMVYLQKENIIDESGMPKERFSAEFPKEGPSILRIQQVVRGDSAAYFCASSPHRLAGDVGGELFFGEGSRLTVL.

The gene calls are TRBV13 and TRBJ2-3; TCRdb outputs TRBD2, but without DNA this stays unchecked. The length of the CDR3 is 17 residues. CDR1 is PRHDT, CDR2 FYEKMQ, per germline (reference sequence). The CDR3 here is CASSQWGSGASTDTQYF. The whole variable domain, filled in from reference TRBV13 and TRBJ2-3, reads AAGVIQSPRHLIKEKRETATLKCYPIPRHDTVYWYQQGPGQDPQFLISFYEKMQSDKGSIPDRFSAQQFSDYHSELNMSSLELGDSALYFCASSQWGSGASTDTQYFGPGTRLTVL.

This rearrangement joins TRBV20-1 to TRBJ2-1; the TRBD1 assignment by TCRdb is unverifiable without DNA. CDR1 DFQATT and CDR2 SNEGSKA come from the germline V gene (reference sequence). The CDR3 totals 13 residues. The CDR3 loop reads CSAAQSVYNEQFF.

This chain connects TRBV11-3 to TRBJ2-1. Germline V gene lookup returns CDR1 SGHNT and CDR2 YENEEA. The CDR3 has 15 amino acids. The CDR3 protein is CASNKNRWTYNEQFF.

The chain links TRBV5-6 to TRBJ2-5; TCRdb selects TRBD1, and the lack of DNA leaves this call unchecked. The CDR3 runs 16 residues. In germline, CDR1 is SGHDT, CDR2 YYEEEE. The CDR3 sequence: CASSATHRGFGETQYF.

This rearrangement joins TRBV9 to TRBJ2-1. CDR3 size: 13 residues. Germline loops: CDR1 SGDLS, CDR2 YYNGEE. Here the CDR3 reads CASSVDSGPLQFF.

V and J are TRBV23-1 and TRBJ2-1. TRBV23-1 counts as an open reading frame of uncertain function. CDR3 size: 15 residues. The CDR3 protein is CASSQFVGLRNEQFF.

The CDR3 loop reads CASSQPGLGNTEAFF. The V and J genes are TRBV28 and TRBJ1-1. Germline CDR1 MDHEN, CDR2 SYDVKM. The CDR3 has 15 residues.

This sequence joins TRBV30 and TRBJ1-1. Per germline, CDR1 GTSNPN and CDR2 SVGIG (reference sequence). The CDR3 totals 13 residues. The CDR3 region is CAWSWGEDTEAFF.

The rearrangement joins TRBV12-3 or TRBV12-4 to TRBJ1-5. This CDR3 is built from 21 residues. CDR3 sequence reads: CASSLIALIGQGGTMNQPQHF.

The rearrangement links TRBV20-1 to TRBJ2-1; as DNA is missing, the TRBD1 call by TCRdb cannot be tested. The CDR3 has 14 residues. Looked up from germline, CDR1 is DFQATT and CDR2 is SNEGSKA (reference sequence). The chain's CDR3 is CSGLRDGAYNEQFF.

V is TRBV18 and J is TRBJ2-7; TCRdb reports TRBD1, a call that lacks DNA to check it against. The CDR3 is 14 amino acids. The germline V gene encodes CDR1 KGHSH and CDR2 LQKENI. The CDR3: CASSQEGTRNEQYF.

V gene TRBV20-1 combines with J gene TRBJ2-1; TCRdb selects TRBD2, and the lack of DNA leaves this call unchecked. The germline V gene has CDR1 DFQATT and CDR2 SNEGSKA (reference sequence). The CDR3 extends over 15 amino acids. The CDR3 protein is CSAVRRAASYNEQFF.

The chain uses TRBV12-3 or TRBV12-4 and TRBJ2-7; TCRdb proposes TRBD1, but this gene call is untestable without DNA. The CDR3 length is 15 residues. CDR3 loop: CASSPQGEQGWEQYF.